This is a list of T cell receptor beta chains from one sample in a study of yellow fever vaccine responses in identical twins. TCRdb reprocessed the RT-PCR reads with MiXCR, giving one entry per CDR3 protein. The sample has under 20,000 distinct CDR3 sequences; around 70% are singletons. The specimen comprised T cells from blood (PBMCs), unsorted or a sorted subset (not recorded which), sampled before or after yellow fever vaccination (not recorded which). These receptors were taken from a woman under 30 who received the yellow fever vaccine. CDR3s include the opening cysteine and the closing phenylalanine or tryptophan. D genes are given only for firm matches. Expanded clones are given a class, and other clones once, few, many or no size at all.

14 TRBJ2-4 - TRBV12-3/TRBV12-4 few TGTGCCAGCAGCCCGGAGGTAGCCAAAAACATTCAGTACTTC CASSPEVAKNIQYF
13 TRBJ1-1 - TRBV29-1 - TGCAGCGGATCCGGGGCGCGGAACACTGAAGCTTTCTTT CSGSGARNTEAFF
14 TRBJ2-3 - TRBV2 - TGTGCCAGCAGTGTACAGGCTAGCACAGATACGCAGTATTTT CASSVQASTDTQYF
13 TRBJ2-3 TRBD2 TRBV20-1 - TGCAGTGCCAGACTAGCCCCAGGGGATACGCAGTATTTT CSARLAPGDTQYF
17 TRBJ2-3 - TRBV29-1 - TGCACCCTAACCCAGGGAGGAGGTCTTACTAGCACAGATACGCAGTATTTT CTLTQGGGLTSTDTQYF
13 TRBJ2-5 - TRBV20-1 - TGCAGTGCTAGATCCGCGACTAGAGAGACCCAGTACTTC CSARSATRETQYF
15 TRBJ2-3 - TRBV2 - TGTGCCAGCAGAGAAGAGCTAGCCTACACAGATACGCAGTATTTT CASREELAYTDTQYF
18 TRBJ2-1 - TRBV4-1 - TGCGCCAGCAGCCTCTCTAGGCGGGGTTCAGGCTCCTACAATGAGCAGTTCTTC CASSLSRRGSGSYNEQFF
12 TRBJ1-1 - TRBV29-1 - TGCAGCGTGAGGACGGTTAACACTGAAGCTTTCTTT CSVRTVNTEAFF
14 TRBJ2-1 TRBD2 TRBV5-1 - TGCGCCAGCAGCTGGGATCAGACTAGCGGTGAGCAGTTCTTC CASSWDQTSGEQFF
15 TRBJ2-5 TRBD1 TRBV20-1 - TGCAGTGCTAAAAGAGAGGGGGCCGCTCGGCAGACCCAGTACTTC CSAKREGAARQTQYF
14 TRBJ2-1 - TRBV11-3 - TGTGCCAGCAGCTTAGATTGGCAGCTCAATGAGCAGTTCTTC CASSLDWQLNEQFF
16 TRBJ2-5 - TRBV18 - TGTGCCAGCTCACCCGTGCTACAGGGAAAACAAGAGACCCAGTACTTC CASSPVLQGKQETQYF
21 TRBJ2-3 TRBD1 TRBV12-3/TRBV12-4 - TGTGCCAGCAGTTTAGGTATGGGACAGTTTGCGCAGCGCCAAAGTACAGATACGCAGTATTTT CASSLGMGQFAQRQSTDTQYF
12 TRBJ2-7 - TRBV10-3 few TGTGCCATCACGAACACACGCTACGAGCAGTACTTC CAITNTRYEQYF
16 TRBJ2-1 TRBD2 TRBV18 once TGTGCCAGCTCAGCCCTATTGGCGGGAGGTAACAATGAGCAGTTCTTC CASSALLAGGNNEQFF
13 TRBJ1-2 TRBD1 TRBV10-3 - TGTGCCATCACGGGACAGCCTAACTATGGCTACACCTTC CAITGQPNYGYTF
16 TRBJ2-1 TRBD2 TRBV20-1 few TGCAGTGCTAGTTCTCCGGGGACTAGCCGGGACAATGAGCAGTTCTTC CSASSPGTSRDNEQFF
17 TRBJ2-7 TRBD1 TRBV14 - TGTGCCAGCAGCCAAGCTTTCCGGGACAGGACCAACAATGAGCAGTACTTC CASSQAFRDRTNNEQYF
13 TRBJ1-1 - TRBV10-1 - TGCGCCAGCAGCTATGGACAGAACACTGAAGCTTTCTTT CASSYGQNTEAFF
15 TRBJ2-5 - TRBV10-1 - TGCGCCAGCAGCTCAGGAGGGTCAGGGGAAGAGACCCAGTACTTC CASSSGGSGEETQYF
14 TRBJ2-1 - TRBV28 - TGTGCCAGCAGTTTATCGGCAGGGGCGATTGAGCAGTTCTTC CASSLSAGAIEQFF
16 TRBJ2-2 TRBD2 TRBV4-2 few TGTGCCAGCAGCCCTCGGACTAGCGGGGGGCTACGGGAGCTGTTTTTT CASSPRTSGGLRELFF
13 TRBJ1-2 - TRBV12-3/TRBV12-4 - TGTGCCAGCAGTTTAGGTACAAACTATGGCTACACCTTC CASSLGTNYGYTF
12 TRBJ2-7 - TRBV7-9 - TGTGCCAGCAGCCCGTCAGGCTACGAGCAGTACTTC CASSPSGYEQYF
15 TRBJ2-1 - TRBV4-2 - TGTGCCAGCAGCCCGGCGGGAATCGGGTCGCATGAGCAGTTCTTC CASSPAGIGSHEQFF
12 TRBJ2-3 - TRBV15 few TGTGCCACCAGTCAGGACCGTGGTACGCAGTATTTT CATSQDRGTQYF
18 TRBJ1-2 TRBD1 TRBV11-3 few TGTGCCAGCAGCTTTCCAACTTTGCACGGACAGGGTAGCTATGGCTACACCTTC CASSFPTLHGQGSYGYTF
13 TRBJ2-3 - TRBV5-1 once TGCGCCAGCAGCTTGCCTAGCACAGATACGCAGTATTTT CASSLPSTDTQYF
15 TRBJ2-1 - TRBV18 - TGTGCCAGCCTAAACACCGGGACCTCGGGATTTGGGCAGTTCTTC CASLNTGTSGFGQFF
16 TRBJ1-2 TRBD1 TRBV28 - TGTGCCAGCAGTCTCCCCGGGACAGGGCACCATTATGGCTACACCTTC CASSLPGTGHHYGYTF
14 TRBJ2-3 - TRBV12-3/TRBV12-4 - TGTGCCAGCAGTTTACCGATTCCCACAGATACGCAGTATTTT CASSLPIPTDTQYF
14 TRBJ2-1 - TRBV7-9 - TGTGCCAGCAGCTTAGTTGCAGGGAGGAATGAGCAGTTCTTC CASSLVAGRNEQFF
14 TRBJ1-2 - TRBV29-1 - TGCAGCGTTGATCCAGTAGAATCTAACTATGGCTACACCTTC CSVDPVESNYGYTF
14 TRBJ1-1 TRBD1 TRBV6-5 - TGTGCCAGCAGGTACAGGGGGAGGGAAACTGAAGCTTTCTTT CASRYRGRETEAFF
14 TRBJ2-4 TRBD1 TRBV28 - TGTGCCAGCAGTCCCCCGGGACAGAAAAACATTCAGTACTTC CASSPPGQKNIQYF
16 TRBJ1-1 - TRBV19 - TGTGCCAGTAGTATAGCACTGGTACAGGGGAACACTGAAGCTTTCTTT CASSIALVQGNTEAFF
14 TRBJ2-1 - TRBV19 - TGTGCCAGCCACGTAACGCACGACCGCCATGAGCAGTTCTTC CASHVTHDRHEQFF
18 TRBJ2-7 - TRBV27 - TGTGCCAGCAGCCAAAAAGCGTCGCAGGGGACCTACTCCTACGAGCAGTACTTC CASSQKASQGTYSYEQYF
16 TRBJ2-2 TRBD2 TRBV7-9 - TGTGCCAGCAGCGGGAGGACTAGCGTTGTGGACGGGGAGCTGTTTTTT CASSGRTSVVDGELFF
14 TRBJ2-1 - TRBV7-9 - TGTGCCAGCACAGCGGGACAGATTTACAATGAGCAGTTCTTC CASTAGQIYNEQFF
14 TRBJ1-3 TRBD1 TRBV5-1 once TGCGCCAGCAGCACCGGACAGGGAGGAAACACCATATATTTT CASSTGQGGNTIYF
17 TRBJ2-1 - TRBV19 - TGTGCCAGTAGTATAGATCTATTGGGGGGCCGTTTCAATGAGCAGTTCTTC CASSIDLLGGRFNEQFF
13 TRBJ1-4 - TRBV10-1 - TGCGCCAGCAGCCAGGGAACTAATGAAAAACTGTTTTTT CASSQGTNEKLFF
14 TRBJ2-7 - TRBV29-1 - TGCAGCGTTGTAAAGGGACAACTCTCCTACGAGCAGTACTTC CSVVKGQLSYEQYF
13 TRBJ1-2 - TRBV2 - TGTGCCAGCAGCGGTGGGGCATACTATGGCTACACCTTC CASSGGAYYGYTF
12 TRBJ1-1 - TRBV12-5 few TGTGCTAGTGGTTTGGGGCAGGGGAACGCTTTCTTT CASGLGQGNAFF
15 TRBJ2-2 TRBD1 TRBV29-1 - TGCAGCGTTTTAAGACAGGGGCTAAACACCGGGGAGCTGTTTTTT CSVLRQGLNTGELFF
14 TRBJ2-1 - TRBV11-3 - TGTGCCAGCAGCTCCCGAACTGGGTACAATGAGCAGTTCTTC CASSSRTGYNEQFF
14 TRBJ1-2 - TRBV10-3 - TGTGCCATCAGGGTTGGACAGTCCGAACGGGCGGACACCTTC CAIRVGQSERADTF
13 TRBJ1-2 - TRBV20-1 once TGCAGTGCTATGAGGCAGGGAAACTATGGCTACACCTTC CSAMRQGNYGYTF
15 TRBJ2-1 TRBD2 TRBV7-7 - TGTGCCAGCAGCCTAGCGGGGGGGCCTTTTAATGAGCAGTTCTTC CASSLAGGPFNEQFF